This is a list of T cell receptor beta chains from one sample in a study of cytomegalovirus exposure and HLA in healthy donors. Assay used: immunoSEQ multiplex PCR; TCRdb lists only in-frame clones, some missing. The data include approximately 110,000 clones; the top ten clones carry 3.7%. The source material was PBMCs. These receptor sequences come from a man aged 30 to 39 in good health and CMV-seronegative. Both conserved end residues are part of each CDR3. Each record gives: D gene, J gene, V gene, CDR3 protein, CDR3 DNA. A D gene is named only where the DNA matches it firmly.

>TRBD2|TRBJ2-7|TRBV4-2
CASTPGVAGGQQYF
TGTGCCAGTACCCCGGGAGTAGCGGGGGGGCAGCAGTACTTC
>-|TRBJ1-2|TRBV2
CASSETYRDTIYGYTF
TGTGCCAGCAGTGAAACCTACCGGGACACAATCTATGGCTACACCTTC
>TRBD1|TRBJ2-7|TRBV5-1
CASSYRLGGISYEQYF
TGCGCCAGCAGCTACCGTCTAGGGGGCATCTCCTACGAGCAGTACTTC
>TRBD2|TRBJ2-3|TRBV11-3
CASSLGGGNTDTQYF
TGTGCCAGCAGCTTGGGCGGGGGAAACACAGATACGCAGTATTTT
>-|TRBJ1-3|TRBV4-3
CASSHSSGNTIYF
TGCGCCAGCAGCCACAGCTCTGGAAACACCATATATTTT
>-|TRBJ1-6|TRBV6-6
CASQDWVLNSPLHF
TGTGCCAGCCAGGACTGGGTCCTAAATTCACCCCTCCACTTT
>TRBD1|TRBJ2-2|TRBV4-1
CASSQEQGQGFRGELFF
TGCGCCAGCAGCCAAGAGCAGGGACAGGGGTTCCGCGGGGAGCTGTTTTTT
>-|TRBJ2-7|TRBV2
CASSELGSSSYEQYF
TGTGCCAGCAGTGAATTGGGCAGCTCCTCCTACGAGCAGTACTTC
>TRBD1|TRBJ1-2|TRBV11-1
CASSSGQGATIRGYTF
TGTGCCAGCAGCTCGGGACAGGGGGCTACTATTCGAGGCTACACCTTC
>TRBD2|TRBJ2-1|TRBV19
CASRRAGREVEQFF
TGTGCCAGTAGGCGGGCAGGGAGGGAGGTTGAGCAGTTCTTC
>TRBD2|TRBJ2-3|TRBV6-1
CASSRLAGSRDTQYF
TGTGCCAGCAGTAGACTAGCGGGGTCCCGGGATACGCAGTATTTT
>TRBD2|TRBJ2-1|TRBV10-2
CASSALAGVYNEQFF
TGCGCCAGCAGTGCCCTAGCGGGGGTGTACAATGAGCAGTTCTTC
>-|TRBJ2-1|TRBV6-4
CATPREPNNEQFF
TGTGCCACTCCCAGGGAACCGAACAATGAGCAGTTCTTC
>-|TRBJ1-3|TRBV19
CASSMQNRGNTIYF
TGTGCCAGTAGTATGCAGAACCGTGGAAACACCATATATTTT
>TRBD1|TRBJ1-2|TRBV19
CARGGAAGYTF
TGTGCCAGAGGGGGCGCGGCTGGCTACACCTTC
>-|TRBJ2-2|TRBV7-3
CAATRGSGGTGELFF
TGTGCCGCGACGCGGGGAAGTGGCGGCACCGGGGAGCTGTTTTTT
>-|TRBJ2-5|TRBV7-2
CASSLQGTYQETQYF
TGTGCCAGCAGTCTCCAGGGAACGTACCAAGAGACCCAGTACTTC
>-|TRBJ2-2|TRBV2
CASSEELDRGELFF
TGTGCCAGCAGTGAAGAGCTAGACCGGGGGGAGCTGTTTTTT
>TRBD2|TRBJ2-3|TRBV18
CASSPRAGGSSSTDTQYF
TGTGCCAGCTCACCACGGGCCGGGGGGTCTAGCAGCACAGATACGCAGTATTTT
>TRBD2|TRBJ2-7|TRBV7-2
CASSRLAAFYEQYF
TGTGCCAGCAGCCGTCTAGCGGCTTTCTACGAGCAGTACTTC
>TRBD1|TRBJ1-1|TRBV18
CASSTDRGWGTEAFF
TGTGCCAGCTCGACGGACAGGGGCTGGGGGACTGAAGCTTTCTTT
>TRBD2|TRBJ2-5|TRBV25-1
CASSEGGGGRGETQYF
TGTGCCAGCAGTGAAGGTGGCGGGGGACGTGGGGAGACCCAGTACTTC
>-|TRBJ2-7|TRBV5-4
CASSWGRGGNEQYF
TGTGCCAGCAGCTGGGGGAGGGGGGGAAACGAGCAGTACTTC
>-|TRBJ2-3|TRBV5-1
CASSLAPPRDTDTQYF
TGCGCCAGCAGCTTGGCCCCCCCGAGGGACACAGATACGCAGTATTTT
>-|TRBJ2-3|TRBV5-4
CASSFDRRSTDTQYF
TGTGCCAGCAGCTTCGACAGACGGAGCACAGATACGCAGTATTTT
>TRBD1|TRBJ2-5|TRBV4-2
CASSAGGGEETQYF
TGTGCCAGCAGCGCAGGGGGCGGTGAGGAGACCCAGTACTTC
>TRBD1|TRBJ2-5|TRBV7-2
CASSLENRGFGETQYF
TGTGCCAGCAGCTTAGAAAACAGGGGGTTCGGGGAGACCCAGTACTTC
>TRBD2|TRBJ2-1|TRBV11-2
CASSLVFGGGVYNEQFF
TGTGCCAGCAGCTTAGTTTTCGGGGGGGGAGTCTACAATGAGCAGTTCTTC
>-|TRBJ1-6|TRBV6-1
CASSEIFPNSPLHF
TGTGCCAGCAGTGAAATCTTTCCTAATTCACCCCTCCACTTT
>TRBD2|TRBJ2-1|TRBV7-2
CASSLASGGYNEQFF
TGTGCCAGCAGCTTGGCTAGCGGGGGGTACAATGAGCAGTTCTTC
>TRBD1|TRBJ1-4|TRBV7-9
CASSLEGGVDEKLFF
TGTGCCAGCAGCTTGGAAGGGGGCGTTGATGAAAAACTGTTTTTT
>TRBD2|TRBJ2-7|TRBV2
CASQMTPRGEYF
TGTGCCAGCCAAATGACACCTCGGGGGGAGTACTTC
>-|TRBJ2-7|TRBV6-5
CASRARGADEQYF
TGTGCCAGCAGGGCCAGGGGGGCAGACGAGCAGTACTTC
>TRBD2|TRBJ2-1|TRBV5-1
CASRGLAGVNEQFF
TGCGCCAGCAGGGGGTTAGCGGGGGTCAATGAGCAGTTCTTC
>-|TRBJ2-2|TRBV29-1
CSVGGSLNTGELFF
TGCAGCGTTGGAGGCAGTTTAAACACCGGGGAGCTGTTTTTT
>-|TRBJ2-3|TRBV10-3
CAISGSPSGDTQYF
TGTGCCATCAGTGGTTCTCCTTCGGGAGATACGCAGTATTTT
>TRBD1|TRBJ2-1|TRBV10-3
CAISGTGGGNEQFF
TGTGCCATCAGTGGGACAGGTGGTGGGAATGAGCAGTTCTTC
>-|TRBJ2-3|TRBV7-3
CASSQSPGDTQYF
TGTGCCAGCAGCCAGTCCCCTGGAGATACGCAGTATTTT
>-|TRBJ2-1|TRBV6-6
CASSKLVGNLGEQFF
TGTGCCAGCAGTAAACTAGTTGGGAATTTAGGTGAGCAGTTCTTC
>-|TRBJ1-5|TRBV7-8
CASATENSNQPQHF
TGTGCCAGCGCAACAGAGAATAGCAATCAGCCCCAGCATTTT
>TRBD2|TRBJ2-4|TRBV7-9
CASSEGLAIKNIQYF
TGTGCCAGCAGCGAGGGACTAGCGATCAAAAACATTCAGTACTTC
>-|TRBJ2-2|TRBV10-1
CASSPDSYTGELFF
TGCGCCAGCAGTCCTGACTCGTACACCGGGGAGCTGTTTTTT
>TRBD2|TRBJ2-6|TRBV9
CASSVVAGVSGANVLTF
TGTGCCAGCAGCGTGGTAGCGGGGGTCTCTGGGGCCAACGTCCTGACTTTC
>-|TRBJ1-5|TRBV19
CASSLVGAGNQPQHF
TGTGCCAGTAGTTTGGTGGGGGCTGGGAATCAGCCCCAGCATTTT
>-|TRBJ1-1|TRBV2
CASRRTENTEAFF
TGTGCCAGCAGGAGGACAGAAAACACTGAAGCTTTCTTT
>-|TRBJ1-5|TRBV28
CASSAGVPNQPQHF
TGTGCCAGCAGTGCCGGGGTACCCAATCAGCCCCAGCATTTT
>-|TRBJ1-2|TRBV7-6
CASSSWVMDKDNYGYTF
TGTGCCAGCAGCTCGTGGGTAATGGACAAGGATAACTATGGCTACACCTTC
>-|TRBJ1-2|TRBV5-6
CASSEDSSYGYTF
TGTGCCAGCAGCGAGGACAGCTCCTATGGCTACACCTTC
>TRBD1|TRBJ1-2|TRBV27
CASGDRGGNGYTF
TGTGCCAGTGGGGACAGGGGGGGCAATGGCTACACCTTC
>-|TRBJ1-5|TRBV6-4
CASSEGPSLGQPQHF
TGTGCCAGCAGTGAGGGCCCGTCTCTTGGGCAGCCCCAGCATTTT
>TRBD1|TRBJ1-5|TRBV7-2
CASSRDRGVGNQPQHF
TGTGCCAGCAGCCGTGACAGGGGAGTGGGCAATCAGCCCCAGCATTTT
>TRBD1|TRBJ1-2|TRBV5-6
CASSRDRGIVKLYGYTF
TGTGCCAGCAGCAGAGACAGGGGCATTGTTAAACTGTATGGCTACACCTTC
>TRBD2|TRBJ2-3|TRBV5-1
CASSFGGSGTDTQYF
TGCGCCAGCAGCTTCGGGGGGAGTGGCACAGATACGCAGTATTTT